This TCR beta chain stems from a study of regulatory T cells in long-lasting Graves disease. Trimming shortened V by 6 bases and J by 7 bases, and 10 bases separated the two germline ends. The CDR3 is 12 residues long. Libraries of TCR beta came from iRepertoire HTBI primers plus Arm-PCR of CDR3 regions. TCRdb used MiXCR to reprocess the multiplex PCR reads, holding one entry per CDR3 protein. Of 400,000 to 650,000 distinct CDR3 sequences listed, around 16% are singletons. As for time point: newly diagnosed GD, antithyroid drugs for less than 3 months. There was RNA extracted from PBMCs, and the TCR library was made from it. In its sample, this clonotype was seen many times. This sample also belongs to another study, concerning T cells in Graves' hyperthyroidism and ophthalmopathy.

The clonotype originates from a woman aged 35-60 years with Graves disease. Here the sequenced sample was peripheral blood mononuclear cells (PBMCs), taken at new diagnosis, from a patient treated with antithyroid drugs. This rearrangement joins TRBV12-3 or TRBV12-4 to TRBJ2-1; D might be TRBD1 (6 bases). The CDR3 region is CASRLGQNEQFF. Here the CDR3 DNA reads TGTGCCAGCAGGCTCGGACAGAATGAGCAGTTCTTC.